The 10 T cell receptor beta chains below were found in one sample sequenced in a study of cytomegalovirus exposure and HLA in healthy donors. 60 Vbeta and 13 Jbeta primers were used in PCR. Assay used: immunoSEQ multiplex PCR; TCRdb lists only in-frame clones, some missing. This table holds around 150,000 clones, approximately 80% found once. Sequencing used PBMCs. These receptors were obtained from a male donor in good health and CMV-seronegative.

The J gene is TRBJ2-7, the V gene TRBV7-2, with D maybe TRBD1 (5 bases). The CDR3 extends over 12 amino acids. Deletions cut 5 bases from V and 3 bases from J, with 8 bases between. CDR1 SGHTA and CDR2 FQGNSA come from the germline V gene. The CDR3 loop is CASSRQRYEQYF. In DNA, the CDR3 is TGTGCCAGCAGCCGACAGCGCTACGAGCAGTACTTC.

The chain uses TRBV28 and TRBJ1-5; 10 bases line up with TRBD1. Germline CDR1 reads MDHEN; CDR2 reads SYDVKM. V lost 5 bases to trimming and J lost 4 bases; unmatched junction nucleotides: 8. The CDR3 extends over 16 amino acids. Written as DNA, the CDR3 is TGTGCCAGCAGTCAGTTACCGGGACAGGGGAATCAGCCCCAGCATTTT. Protein product: CASSQLPGQGNQPQHF.

This chain uses TRBV7-2 with TRBJ1-6; no reliable D call. V lost 5 bases and J lost 4, with 12 bases in between. The CDR3 extends over 15 amino acids. Germline lookup yields CDR1 SGHTA and CDR2 FQGNSA. CDR3 loop: CASSPSELYNSPLHF. The CDR3 DNA reads as TGTGCCAGCAGCCCCTCGGAGTTATATAATTCACCCCTCCACTTT.

V gene TRBV5-1 combines with J gene TRBJ1-2; 9 nucleotides line up with TRBD1. CDR1 and CDR2 (germline): SGHRS, YFSETQ. The CDR3 sequence is 15 residues long. After removal of 2 bases from V and 4 bases from J, the junction contained 6 bases not matched to a gene. The CDR3 loop reads CASSLTGTGSYGYTF. CDR3 nucleotide sequence: TGCGCCAGCAGCTTAACCGGGACAGGGTCCTATGGCTACACCTTC.

This chain uses TRBV27 with TRBJ1-2, with D perhaps TRBD1 (5 bases). CDR3 length: 13 amino acids. Looked up from germline, CDR1 is MNHEY and CDR2 is SMNVEV (reference sequence). Trimming pared 6 bases from V and 1 base from J, leaving 9 bases between. The DNA of the CDR3 is TGTGCCAGCAGGCGGGGGGTTAACTATGGCTACACCTTC. It codes for CASRRGVNYGYTF.

The chain has TRBV30 and TRBJ1-2; D is possibly TRBD1 (5 bases). The germline V gene has CDR1 GTSNPN and CDR2 SVGIG (reference sequence). The CDR3 spans 14 residues. The V and J ends lost 1 base and 4 bases respectively, with 13 bases between them. The CDR3 DNA reads as TGTGCCTGGAGTGAAATATTGGGGGGCTATGGCTACACCTTC. Translating it yields CAWSEILGGYGYTF.

This clone occurred once. This chain links TRBV2 with TRBJ1-6; weak D call: TRBD1 (6 bases). The CDR3 has 16 amino acids. Germline CDR1 and CDR2: SNHLY and FYNNEI. Trimming took 8 bases from V and 7 from J, leaving 21 bases between them. CDR3 coding DNA: TGTGCCAGCGGAAGAGGACAGACTGTTGCGAATTCACCCCTCCACTTT. It translates to CASGRGQTVANSPLHF.

The CDR3 protein is CASSLDPSSRSSDTQYF. Here the CDR3 DNA reads TGCGCCAGCAGTCTCGACCCTAGTTCTCGGTCATCAGATACGCAGTATTTT. J is TRBJ2-3 and V is TRBV5-1; D not certain. V was cut by 5 bases and J by 4 bases, with 23 bases left in between. The CDR3 sequence is 17 residues long. Germline-derived CDR1 and CDR2 are SGHRS and YFSETQ.

The rearrangement links TRBV19 to TRBJ2-5; 8 nucleotides match TRBD2. The J call could be wrong; TRBJ2-7 is a better fit for the DNA end. Germline V gene lookup returns CDR1 LNHDA and CDR2 SQIVND (reference sequence). This CDR3 region has 12 residues. The CDR3 nucleotides are TGTGCCAGTAGTATGGCGGGGGGCGAGCAGTACTTC. Protein product: CASSMAGGEQYF.

The genes are TRBV10-1 and TRBJ1-1; 7 bases map to TRBD1. Germline V gene sequence: CDR1 WNHNN, CDR2 SYGVQD (reference sequence). The CDR3 length is 13 residues. The trim removed 6 bases at V and 3 bases at J, leaving 4 bases unmatched. The CDR3 here is CASRRDSYTEAFF. The CDR3 DNA sequence: TGCGCCAGCAGACGGGACAGCTACACTGAAGCTTTCTTT.